This T cell receptor (beta chain) was found in a study of CD8 T cells in Susac syndrome. Reverse transcription of roughly 0.45 to 1 ug RNA was performed with random hexamers. TCRdb redid the calling of the immunoSEQ multiplex PCR reads with MiXCR, one entry per CDR3 protein. The sample includes fewer than 250,000 distinct CDR3 sequences, 80% to 95% of them seen just once. The CDR3 has 12 amino acids. Germline V gene sequence: CDR1 SQVTM, CDR2 ANQGSEA. V gave up 6 bases and J gave up 6 bases, with 12 bases separating them. V usage is TRBV29-1 and J usage is TRBJ2-4, with D perhaps given as TRBD1 or TRBD2 (5 bases each). The sequence came from a human donor in good health. The sequencing input was CD4+ T cells from PBMCs. The CDR3 protein is CSVKDGGNIQYF. In DNA form, the CDR3 reads TGCAGCGTCAAGGATGGGGGAAACATTCAGTACTTC.